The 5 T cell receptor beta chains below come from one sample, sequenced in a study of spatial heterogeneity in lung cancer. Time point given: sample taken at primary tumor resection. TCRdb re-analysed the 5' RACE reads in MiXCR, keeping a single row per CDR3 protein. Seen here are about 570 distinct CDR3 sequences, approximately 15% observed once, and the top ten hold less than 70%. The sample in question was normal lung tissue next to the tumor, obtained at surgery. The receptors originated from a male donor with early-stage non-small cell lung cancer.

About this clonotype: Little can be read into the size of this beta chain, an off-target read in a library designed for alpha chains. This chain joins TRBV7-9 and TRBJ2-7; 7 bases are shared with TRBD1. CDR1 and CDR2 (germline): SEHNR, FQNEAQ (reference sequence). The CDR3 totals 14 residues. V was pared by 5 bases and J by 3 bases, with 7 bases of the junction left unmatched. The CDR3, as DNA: TGTGCCAGCAGCCCACAAAGGGGGCACTACGAGCAGTACTTC. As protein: CASSPQRGHYEQYF.

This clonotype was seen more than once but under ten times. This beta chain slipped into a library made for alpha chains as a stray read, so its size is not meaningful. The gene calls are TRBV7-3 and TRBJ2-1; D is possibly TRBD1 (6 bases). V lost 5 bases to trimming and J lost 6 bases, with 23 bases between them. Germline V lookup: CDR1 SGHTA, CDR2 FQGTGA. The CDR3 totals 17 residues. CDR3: CASSPQRMTGYTNEQFF. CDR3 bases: TGTGCCAGCAGCCCTCAGAGGATGACAGGTTATACCAATGAGCAGTTCTTC.

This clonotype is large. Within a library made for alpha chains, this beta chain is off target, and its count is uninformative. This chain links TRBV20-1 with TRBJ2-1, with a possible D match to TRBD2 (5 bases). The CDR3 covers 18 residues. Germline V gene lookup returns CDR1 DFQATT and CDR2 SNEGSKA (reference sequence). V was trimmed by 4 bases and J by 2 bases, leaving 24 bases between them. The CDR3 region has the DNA TGCAGTGCTAAACCAGATCCCGGGAAAGAGGTCCCCTACAATGAGCAGTTCTTC. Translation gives CSAKPDPGKEVPYNEQFF.

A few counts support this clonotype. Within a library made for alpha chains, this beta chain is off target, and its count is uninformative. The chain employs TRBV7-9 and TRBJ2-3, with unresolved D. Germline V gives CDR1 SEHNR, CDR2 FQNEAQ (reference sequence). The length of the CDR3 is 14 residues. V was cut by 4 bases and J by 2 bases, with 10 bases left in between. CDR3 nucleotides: TGTGCCAGCAGCTCTCCCTCGACCACAGATACGCAGTATTTT. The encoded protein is CASSSPSTTDTQYF.

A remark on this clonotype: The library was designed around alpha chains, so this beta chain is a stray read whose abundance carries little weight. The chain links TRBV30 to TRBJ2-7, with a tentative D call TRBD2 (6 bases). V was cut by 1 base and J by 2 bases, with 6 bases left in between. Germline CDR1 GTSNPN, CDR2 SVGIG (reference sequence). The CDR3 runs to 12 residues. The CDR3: CAWSGLAYEQYF. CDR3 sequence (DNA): TGTGCCTGGAGTGGACTAGCCTACGAGCAGTACTTC.